The present TCR beta chain was sequenced within a study of read filtering for tumor transcriptome and immune sequencing. The wider study: TCR-mapped reads were about 4.05 to 11 million with IR-seq versus roughly 85 to 1,300 with RNA-seq. Notes on the study in general: RNA-seq captured clonotypes less deeply and reliably than IR-seq. This fraction held mixed bone marrow immune cells after CD138-negative sorting. IR-seq and RNA-seq agreed better without single-read clonotypes.

This clonotype was counted at least ten times. Its matching antigen is unknown. V lost 1 base, J lost 1 base, and 4 bases lay in between. The CDR3 is made up of 13 amino acids. Germline V gene data show CDR1 as SGHRS and CDR2 as YFSETQ. This library used roughly 400 ng RNA and molecular barcoded adaptors spanning alpha/delta and beta/gamma chains. TCRdb re-called the reads with MiXCR, one entry per CDR3 protein. The repertoire includes 100,000 to 150,000 distinct CDR3 sequences, roughly 13% of them detected once, and approximately 11% sits in the top ten. This rearrangement joins TRBV5-1 to TRBJ2-3; D call uncertain. Sequenced input: a population of CD138-negative cells sorted from bone marrow. The sequence derives from a donor at least 40 years old with multiple myeloma. The CDR3 loop reads CASSLRGTDTQYF. The CDR3 bases are TGCGCCAGCAGCTTGAGGGGCACAGATACGCAGTATTTT. Filled out from reference TRBV5-1 and TRBJ2-3, the complete variable domain reads KAGVTQTPRYLIKTRGQQVTLSCSPISGHRSVSWYQQTPGQGLQFLFEYFSETQRNKGNFPGRFSGRQFSNSRSEMNVSTLELGDSALYLCASSLRGTDTQYFGPGTRLTVL.